This entry describes one T cell receptor (beta chain). A few counts support this clonotype. Its antigen specificity is not known. Base qualities are not provided; no much larger clone lies one nucleotide away. The source of the sample is a study of blood T cells in healthy people across ages (dated by TCRdb to about 2015). At the level of the whole study: Template switching captured roughly one uniquely barcoded TCR beta cDNA molecule per two T cells in model experiments. The study analyzed two additional independent replicas of 1 million unique cDNA reads from the same blood draw for two donors, one aged 18 to 30 and one aged 80 or older. Donors of different ages were randomly distributed across sequencing lanes to avoid experimental bias. The study measured age-related changes in TCR beta repertoire diversity using deep sequencing normalized with unique cDNA molecular identifiers. Donors were grouped into four age groups: young (average 16 years), middle-aged (around 39), aged (around 66) and long-lived (just over 80). What the work shows at the level of the full study, not this receptor alone: Observed TCR beta diversity correlated strongly with the percentage of naive T cells measured by flow cytometry. Total diversity estimates from one million sequenced T cells were considered lower bounds and underestimates. As age increased, observed TCR beta diversity per million T cells dropped in a roughly linear way, and a significant reduction was already evident by age 40. Compared with the aged group, more naive CD4+ T cells, fewer expanded clones and increased TCR diversity were shown by the long-lived group, suggesting age selection. Bulk unsorted PBMC profiling prevented conclusive comparison of naive and antigen-experienced compartments. The CMV infection status of donors was not known, potentially confounding age-related changes in expanded clonotypes.

The roughly 42 donors, aged 6 to 90 years, were systemically healthy Caucasian individuals from Russia. Each donor gave about 9.7 milliliters of peripheral blood, drawn into EDTA-treated Vacutainer tubes. Ficoll-Paque density-gradient centrifugation was used to isolate PBMCs, with at least 6.5 million per sample. Total RNA was extracted from PBMCs with Trizol reagent, with at least 5.5 micrograms obtained per sample. For every donor, an aliquot of PBMCs went through flow cytometry to measure the percentages of naive CD45RAhigh/CD27high T cells. Libraries were constructed by 5' RACE. TCRdb records Illumina HiSeq 2500 as the sequencer. The second PCR ran for about 6 to 12 cycles and used a J-beta primer mix along with a sample-barcoded 5' primer. Each TCR beta cDNA molecule received a unique molecular identifier from a template-switch 5' adaptor carrying 12 random nucleotides. Each sample yielded at least 2.5 million CDR3-containing paired-end reads. The Mint cDNA synthesis kit, primed by a TRBC-specific oligonucleotide, was used to synthesize first-strand cDNA from all RNA. Following uracil-DNA glycosylase treatment, a first 18-cycle PCR with universal primers M1SS and BC2_uni_R was performed on all cDNA. Per the source publication's procedure: For normalization, 1 million high-quality reads, each with a distinct molecular identifier, were randomly selected from each sample. Instead of being binned into consensus sequences, reads that shared molecular identifiers were thrown out. CDR3 identification, clonotype clustering and error correction used MiTCR with a Q25 quality threshold and the strictest error-elimination algorithm. A nonparametric unseen species model using Euler transformation provided a lower-bound estimate of total TCR beta diversity. TCRdb reprocessing: public reads trimmed at Q25 with fastp, clones called with MiXCR, in-frame beta chains kept. One record per CDR3 amino acid sequence lists the most common genes and DNA. The V and J calls, along with clone size, are taken from TCRdb and not from the paper's own processing. This sample comprises around 1,100,000 distinct CDR3 sequences, around two fifths of them detected only once. The ten top clones hold approximately 14% of the sample.

V has 8 bases trimmed and J has 2 bases trimmed; junction bases matching no gene number 10. From cysteine to phenylalanine, the CDR3 is 15 amino acids long. Only the CDR3 portion is preserved as DNA: 45 bases, with reading frame beginning at the first base. Taken from the germline V gene (reference sequence), the CDR1 and CDR2 loops are MNHEY and SMNVEV. Recombination connected TRBV27 to TRBJ2-3; 7 bases in between match TRBD2. The origin of this receptor is a man between 18 and 29 years old in good health. The sample comprised blood. The base sequence is TGTGCCAGCCGTCATCTTGCGGGGGACACAGATACGCAGTATTTT. Protein translation: CASRHLAGDTDTQYF.